This T cell receptor (beta chain) originates from a study of blood T cell repertoires in COVID-19. Study overall: Some COVID-19 samples were acute and others convalescent; all came from the United States, Italy and Spain.

Repertoires were generated with immunoSEQ multiplex PCR, while TCRdb's copy carries only in-frame clones and drops some. The sample carries around 280,000 clones, roughly 87% recorded once. V was shortened by 5 bases and J by 0 bases, with 16 bases between the two germline ends. The CDR3 contains 17 residues. Per germline, CDR1 LNHNV and CDR2 YYDKDF (reference sequence). The sequenced sample consisted of peripheral blood. The sequence came from a woman aged 50 to 65 who had recovered from COVID-19. This chain links TRBV15 with TRBJ1-4; D is uncertain. In nucleotides, the CDR3 is TGTGCCACCAGCGGACGTCTTGCGGGAGCAACTAATGAAAAACTGTTTTTT. This sequence encodes CATSGRLAGATNEKLFF.